One sample yielded the 32 T cell receptor beta chains listed below, sequenced in a study of cytomegalovirus exposure and HLA in healthy donors. The study ran its PCR with 60 Vbeta and 13 Jbeta primers. Profiling relied on immunoSEQ multiplex PCR, and the TCRdb table lists in-frame clones only, not all of them. Of about 65,000 clones listed, roughly 80% are singletons. Input material: PBMCs. The receptors shown here come from a girl between 5 and 17 years old in good health and CMV-seropositive.

The chain links TRBV7-9 to TRBJ1-2; D unresolved. Germline V gene lookup returns CDR1 SEHNR and CDR2 FQNEAQ (reference sequence). The V and J ends lost 5 bases and 5 bases respectively, with 12 bases between them. CDR3 length: 13 amino acids. The DNA for the CDR3 is TGTGCCAGCAGCCTCATCGGTTCATATGGCTACACCTTC. Protein product: CASSLIGSYGYTF.

This chain links TRBV7-4 with TRBJ1-5, with TRBD1 matching over 8 bases. Germline CDR1 reads SGHVT; CDR2 reads SQSDAQ. With 4 bases clipped from V and 0 bases from J, the junction kept 14 bases outside the gene matches. The CDR3 consists of 19 residues. CDR3 in DNA: TGTGCCAGCAGCTGTTCCGGGGACAGGTTAGACGATAGCAATCAGCCCCAGCATTTT. Amino acid sequence: CASSCSGDRLDDSNQPQHF. The whole variable domain, remainder taken from reference TRBV7-4 and TRBJ1-5, is GAGVSQSPRYKVAKRGRDVALRCDSISGHVTLYWYRQTLGQGSEVLTYSQSDAQRDKSGRPSGRFSAERPERSVSTLKIQRTEQGDSAVYLCASSCSGDRLDDSNQPQHFGDGTRLSIL.

The gene calls are TRBV15 and TRBJ1-3; D not certain. The germline CDR1 and CDR2 sequences are LNHNV and YYDKDF (reference sequence). V was trimmed by 1 base and J by 2 bases, leaving 6 bases between them. This CDR3 has 14 residues. CDR3 nucleotides: TGTGCCACCAGCAGAGGAGGGACTGGAAACACCATATATTTT. As protein: CATSRGGTGNTIYF.

The J gene is TRBJ2-5, the V gene TRBV6-5; D gene ambiguous. The CDR3 spans 15 residues. The V gene lost 4 bases and the J gene lost 5 bases, with 17 bases spanning the gap. CDR1 is MNHEY and CDR2 is SVGAGI in the germline V gene. The CDR3 loop reads CASSSPPSRRETQYF. The CDR3 nucleotides read TGTGCCAGCAGTTCCCCCCCCTCTCGGCGGGAGACCCAGTACTTC.

V usage is TRBV4-1 and J usage is TRBJ2-5, with D perhaps TRBD1 (5 bases). Germline V CDR1 and CDR2: MGHRA, YSYEKL. This CDR3 has 14 amino acids. V was shortened by 1 base and J by 5 bases, with 11 bases between the two germline ends. CDR3 DNA sequence: TGCGCCAGCAGCCAAGTAGGGGATTGGGAGACCCAGTACTTC. Translating gives CASSQVGDWETQYF.

V usage is TRBV29-1 and J usage is TRBJ2-7; perhaps TRBD1 as D (6 bases). V was shortened by 6 bases and J by 4 bases, with 13 bases between the two germline ends. Germline CDR1 is SQVTM and CDR2 is ANQGSEA. This CDR3 region has 12 residues. The CDR3 reads CSVADSGYEQYF. The CDR3 DNA follows: TGCAGCGTAGCGGACAGTGGGTACGAGCAGTACTTC.

In its sample, this clone was seen once. The chain uses TRBV9 and TRBJ2-1; D uncertain. V lost 0 bases, J lost 5 bases, and 12 bases lay in between. Germline V gene lookup returns CDR1 SGDLS and CDR2 YYNGEE. This CDR3 contains 15 residues. CDR3 sequence: CASSVAVLLNNEQFF. The CDR3 region has the DNA TGTGCCAGCAGCGTAGCGGTTTTATTAAACAATGAGCAGTTCTTC.

The chain carries TRBV7-9 and TRBJ2-7; 9 positions match TRBD1. V shed 3 bases and J 7 bases; nucleotides not matched to a gene: 13. Germline V gene lookup returns CDR1 SEHNR and CDR2 FQNEAQ (reference sequence). The CDR3 length is 16 residues. The CDR3 region has the DNA TGTGCCAGCAGCTTCCGGGGACAGGGTAGCCCTCAAGAGCAGTACTTC. Translated, it gives CASSFRGQGSPQEQYF.

The chain has TRBV6-5 and TRBJ2-1; possible D gene TRBD2, 5 bases. The V gene lost 2 bases and the J gene lost 0 bases, with 8 bases spanning the gap. The CDR3 sequence is 15 residues long. Germline V CDR1 and CDR2: MNHEY, SVGAGI. The CDR3 DNA is TGTGCCAGCAGTTACGTGGGGAGCTCCTACAATGAGCAGTTCTTC. Translation: CASSYVGSSYNEQFF.

The V gene is TRBV7-2, the J gene TRBJ1-2; no firm D call. CDR1 SGHTA and CDR2 FQGNSA come from the germline V gene. V was clipped by 4 bases and J by 4 bases, with 13 bases between them. This CDR3 contains 14 residues. The CDR3 nucleotides are TGTGCCAGCAGCTCGAATCGTGGCATCTATGGCTACACCTTC. Its translation: CASSSNRGIYGYTF.

The J gene is TRBJ2-6, the V gene TRBV28; 7 positions match TRBD1. V lost 6 bases to trimming and J lost 4 bases; unmatched junction nucleotides: 6. Germline V gene data show CDR1 as MDHEN and CDR2 as SYDVKM. This CDR3 is 15 amino acids long. CDR3 DNA: TGTGCCAGCAGCTCGACAGGGAGCGGGGCCAACGTCCTGACTTTC. Protein sequence: CASSSTGSGANVLTF. The full variable domain, in which reference TRBV28 and TRBJ2-6 provide the parts outside the CDR3, is DVKVTQSSRYLVKRTGEKVFLECVQDMDHENMFWYRQDPGLGLRLIYFSYDVKMKEKGDIPEGYSVSREKKERFSLILESASTNQTSMYLCASSSTGSGANVLTFGAGSRLTVL.

The V gene is TRBV2, the J gene TRBJ1-2; 7 bases map to TRBD1. The junction had 10 bases not matched to a gene; V was cut back by 5 bases and J by 4 bases. CDR1 is SNHLY, CDR2 FYNNEI, per germline. The CDR3 runs 15 residues. DNA of the CDR3: TGTGCCAGCAGTCCCTCGGGACAGTCAACCTATGGCTACACCTTC. Protein: CASSPSGQSTYGYTF.

The V call is TRBV4-1, the J call TRBJ2-5; D call uncertain. V was trimmed by 2 bases and J by 5 bases, leaving 3 bases between them. There are 11 residues in the CDR3. The germline V gene encodes CDR1 MGHRA and CDR2 YSYEKL. CDR3 bases: TGCGCCAGCAGCCAATATGAGACCCAGTACTTC. Translated, it gives CASSQYETQYF.

The chain employs TRBV7-2 and TRBJ2-1, with 7 positions matching TRBD2. CDR1 is SGHTA, CDR2 FQGNSA, per germline. The CDR3 consists of 14 residues. With V trimmed by 3 bases and J by 6 bases, 5 bases remained unmatched. The CDR3: CASSLGTIGNEQFF. The CDR3 DNA sequence: TGTGCCAGCAGCTTGGGGACTATCGGCAATGAGCAGTTCTTC.

The gene calls are TRBV30 and TRBJ1-4; D is perhaps TRBD1 (5 bases). Germline CDR1 GTSNPN, CDR2 SVGIG (reference sequence). The CDR3 is 12 amino acids. V was shortened by 1 base and J by 10 bases, with 10 bases between the two germline ends. The CDR3, as DNA: TGTGCCTGGAGTGACTACAGGAGAAAACTGTTTTTT. It encodes CAWSDYRRKLFF.

The V gene is TRBV4-1, the J gene TRBJ1-1; 7 bases fit TRBD1. Germline CDR1 reads MGHRA; CDR2 reads YSYEKL. The CDR3 contains 11 residues. Trimming at V came to 10 bases and at J to 7 bases, leaving 6 bases not matched to a gene. CDR3 sequence: CAIRGGDEAFF. DNA of the CDR3: TGCGCCATCCGAGGGGGCGATGAAGCTTTCTTT.

The chain combines TRBV11-1 with TRBJ2-1; D not resolved. The CDR3 is 13 amino acids. Germline V lookup: CDR1 SGHAT, CDR2 FQDESV (reference sequence). Trimming shortened V by 7 bases and J by 10 bases, and 17 bases separated the two germline ends. This CDR3 reads CASNPARGSEQFF. CDR3 coding DNA: TGTGCCAGCAACCCAGCGCGTGGCAGCGAGCAGTTCTTC.

This chain connects TRBV7-9 to TRBJ2-7; 10 bases are a match to TRBD2. CDR1 is SEHNR and CDR2 is FQNEAQ in the germline V gene (reference sequence). The CDR3 sequence is 16 residues long. Trimming cost V 2 bases and J 3 bases; bases outside gene matches: 7. CDR3 sequence reads: CASSLLSLAGVYEQYF. CDR3 sequence (DNA): TGTGCCAGCAGCTTATTAAGTCTAGCGGGGGTCTACGAGCAGTACTTC.

The chain links TRBV14 to TRBJ2-1; D gene unclear. This CDR3 region has 15 residues. Deletions cut 0 bases from V and 0 bases from J, with 6 bases between. CDR1 and CDR2 (germline): SGHDN, FVKESK. CDR3 protein: CASSQDFSSYNEQFF. The CDR3 DNA follows: TGTGCCAGCAGCCAAGACTTCAGCTCCTACAATGAGCAGTTCTTC.

This clone was seen once. The rearrangement links TRBV7-9 to TRBJ2-1; 9 positions match TRBD2. Germline V gene lookup returns CDR1 SEHNR and CDR2 FQNEAQ (reference sequence). The CDR3 is made up of 15 amino acids. The trim removed 5 bases at V and 7 bases at J, leaving 9 bases unmatched. The CDR3 DNA reads as TGTGCCAGCAGCCGCCCGGGTAGCGGGAGAAATGAGCAGTTCTTC. Translated, it gives CASSRPGSGRNEQFF.

The chain carries TRBV6-1 and TRBJ2-4; 8 nucleotides align to TRBD1. Germline CDR1 and CDR2: MNHNS and SASEGT. The J segment lost 8 bases and the V segment lost 3 bases, leaving 6 bases of the junction unmatched. The CDR3 extends over 14 amino acids. CDR3 loop: CASSDQGARDIQYF. The DNA of the CDR3 is TGTGCCAGCAGTGACCAGGGGGCGAGGGACATTCAGTACTTC.

The CDR3 loop is CASSQVRIGTEAFF. CDR3 nucleotide sequence: TGCGCCAGCAGCCAAGTCCGCATCGGCACTGAAGCTTTCTTT. V usage is TRBV4-1 and J usage is TRBJ1-1, with D uncertain. Germline-derived CDR1 and CDR2 are MGHRA and YSYEKL. This CDR3 comprises 14 residues. With 1 base removed from V and 4 bases from J, the gap between germline ends came to 10 bases.

The chain is built from TRBV2 and TRBJ2-7; D is possibly TRBD1 (5 bases). V shed 5 bases and J shed 0 bases, with 14 bases lying between them. Germline lookup yields CDR1 SNHLY and CDR2 FYNNEI. The CDR3 runs 15 residues. The CDR3 reads CASSPDRRSSYEQYF. In nucleotides, the CDR3 is TGTGCCAGCAGTCCTGACAGACGGAGCTCCTACGAGCAGTACTTC.

The chain employs TRBV6-4 and TRBJ2-1; 7 bases are shared with TRBD2. Trimming cost V 2 bases and J 4 bases; bases outside gene matches: 5. The CDR3 covers 15 residues. The germline V gene has CDR1 MRHNA and CDR2 SNTAGT. The CDR3 region is CASSDTSEGYNEQFF. The DNA of the CDR3 is TGTGCCAGCAGTGACACTAGCGAGGGGTACAATGAGCAGTTCTTC.

This chain connects TRBV7-9 to TRBJ1-1; a possible D gene is TRBD1 (5 bases). Trimming removed 3 bases from V and 4 bases from J, with 9 bases in between. This CDR3 comprises 13 residues. Germline-derived CDR1 and CDR2 are SEHNR and FQNEAQ (reference sequence). The CDR3 DNA follows: TGTGCCAGCAGCTTGTCGACAGCCACTGAAGCTTTCTTT. This codes for CASSLSTATEAFF.

The chain is built from TRBV29-1 and TRBJ2-7; 7 bases match TRBD1. Per the germline V gene, CDR1 is SQVTM and CDR2 is ANQGSEA. V trimming: 4 bases; J trimming: 2 bases; junction bases outside the gene matches: 5. The CDR3 contains 13 residues. Written as DNA, the CDR3 is TGCAGCGTTGGGGGACAGCTAACCTACGAGCAGTACTTC. Translation: CSVGGQLTYEQYF.

There are a few counts of this clone. The chain couples TRBV2 to TRBJ2-3, with 12 nucleotides matching TRBD2. This CDR3 has 15 amino acids. The V and J ends lost 6 bases and 4 bases, in that order; junction bases with no gene match: 5. CDR1 is SNHLY, CDR2 FYNNEI, per germline. The chain's CDR3 is CASRSTSGSADTQYF. In DNA form, the CDR3 reads TGTGCCAGCAGATCGACTAGCGGGAGTGCAGATACGCAGTATTTT.

The chain has TRBV19 and TRBJ1-1; 8 positions match TRBD1. J was trimmed by 5 bases and V by 5 bases; bases with no gene match: 7. The germline CDR1 and CDR2 sequences are LNHDA and SQIVND (reference sequence). The CDR3 totals 14 residues. CDR3 sequence (DNA): TGTGCCAGTAGTGCCAGGGGGCGGAGAACTGAAGCTTTCTTT. This sequence encodes CASSARGRRTEAFF.

The V call is TRBV7-9, the J call TRBJ2-7; the D gene is possibly TRBD1 (5 bases). The CDR3 is 14 amino acids. Germline CDR1 SEHNR, CDR2 FQNEAQ (reference sequence). The V end was cut by 0 bases, the J end by 0 bases, with 6 bases between. In nucleotides, the CDR3 is TGTGCCAGCAGCTTAGCGGGGCGCTCCTACGAGCAGTACTTC. As protein: CASSLAGRSYEQYF.

The rearrangement uses TRBV28 and TRBJ1-5; no clear D gene. CDR1 and CDR2 (germline): MDHEN, SYDVKM. The CDR3 is 12 residues long. V was trimmed by 3 bases and J by 9 bases, leaving 9 bases between them. Here the CDR3 reads CASSLSSLPQHF. CDR3 coding DNA: TGTGCCAGCAGTTTGTCCTCTCTGCCCCAGCATTTT.

The rearrangement links TRBV14 to TRBJ2-6; D is possibly TRBD1 (5 bases). The germline CDR1 and CDR2 sequences are SGHDN and FVKESK. Trimming took off 3 bases at V and 4 bases at J, with 16 bases between the two ends. The CDR3 runs 17 residues. The DNA for the CDR3 is TGTGCCAGCAGCCAGATGGGGCCCGTGGGGGGGGCCAACGTCCTGACTTTC. Its translation is CASSQMGPVGGANVLTF. The full variable domain, rest sourced from reference TRBV14 and TRBJ2-6, is EAGVTQFPSHSVIEKGQTVTLRCDPISGHDNLYWYRRVMGKEIKFLLHFVKESKQDESGMPNNRFLAERTGGTYSTLKVQPAELEDSGVYFCASSQMGPVGGANVLTFGAGSRLTVL.

The chain couples TRBV7-2 to TRBJ2-1; the match to TRBD2 covers 10 bases. J was trimmed by 9 bases and V by 5 bases; bases with no gene match: 10. The V gene's germline CDR1 is SGHTA and CDR2 FQGNSA. The CDR3 sequence is 15 residues long. The CDR3 sequence: CASSQLAGLMGEQFF. The CDR3 DNA reads TGTGCCAGCAGCCAACTAGCGGGATTGATGGGTGAGCAGTTCTTC.